This entry lists 12 T cell receptor beta chains sequenced from one sample in a study of identifying expanded T cells in peripheral blood (dated by TCRdb to about 2019). The library relied on the immunoSEQ multiplex PCR assay. TCRdb obtained this table from immuneACCESS and retained in-frame rearrangements with V and J assigned. These tables miss some clones; where compared with another copy, unresolved V genes account for less than half of the shortfall, and the remainder is unexplained. Across this sample there are 81,000 or so clones, with roughly 84% seen only once. Of the sample, about 20% is held by the ten largest clones. Material: blood. The receptors shown here come from a person aged 18 to 75 in good health.

This rearrangement joins TRBV28 to TRBJ2-7; no reliable D call. V was pared by 10 bases and J by 0 bases, with 16 bases between. The CDR3 covers 14 residues. The germline gives CDR1 MDHEN, CDR2 SYDVKM. This CDR3 reads CATEPRTFSYEQYF. The CDR3 bases are TGTGCCACCGAACCTCGAACCTTCTCCTACGAGCAGTACTTC.

The count of this clone is one. The chain employs TRBV7-3 and TRBJ2-7, with 9 bases fitting TRBD2. CDR1 is SGHTA and CDR2 is FQGTGA in the germline V gene. V was pared by 2 bases and J by 2 bases, with 1 base of the junction left unmatched. The CDR3 has 14 amino acids. DNA of the CDR3: TGTGCCAGCAGCTTAGCGGGAGGGCCCTACGAGCAGTACTTC. Residues: CASSLAGGPYEQYF.

This chain uses TRBV10-3 with TRBJ1-1; D uncertain. The CDR3 totals 12 residues. Germline CDR1 is ENHRY and CDR2 is SYGVKD. V lost 0 bases, J lost 4 bases, and 3 bases lay in between. Here the CDR3 DNA reads TGTGCCATCAGTGAGTCAGGCACTGAAGCTTTCTTT. Its protein is CAISESGTEAFF.

The CDR3: CSVYRMLSTEAFF. The CDR3 nucleotides are TGCAGCGTTTACAGGATGTTGTCCACTGAAGCTTTCTTT. The J gene is TRBJ1-1, the V gene TRBV29-1; maybe TRBD1 (5 bases). This CDR3 is built from 13 residues. Germline CDR1 is SQVTM and CDR2 is ANQGSEA. V was cut by 5 bases and J by 4 bases, with 14 bases left in between.

This clone was counted once. The genes are TRBV4-3 and TRBJ2-7; the D gene is possibly TRBD2 (6 bases). With 0 bases removed from V and 2 bases from J, the gap between germline ends came to 14 bases. The CDR3 contains 16 residues. CDR1 is LGHNA, CDR2 YSLEER, per germline. In DNA form, the CDR3 reads TGCGCCAGCAGCCAAGATATACGGGGGACGGCCTACGAGCAGTACTTC. Its protein is CASSQDIRGTAYEQYF.

This clone has at least ten counts. V is TRBV9 and J is TRBJ2-7; 9 bases fit TRBD2. Germline V gene data show CDR1 as SGDLS and CDR2 as YYNGEE. The CDR3 has 13 residues. The V and J ends lost 2 bases and 6 bases, in that order; junction bases with no gene match: 3. The CDR3 spells CASSVGLAREQYF. DNA of the CDR3: TGTGCCAGCAGCGTGGGACTAGCTCGCGAGCAGTACTTC.

The chain combines TRBV7-2 with TRBJ2-7, with 7 positions matching TRBD2. This CDR3 comprises 16 residues. J was trimmed by 4 bases and V by 7 bases; bases with no gene match: 16. Germline-derived CDR1 and CDR2 are SGHTA and FQGNSA. The CDR3 loop is CASTQYSSGTAYEQYF. The CDR3, as DNA: TGTGCCAGCACCCAATACTCCAGCGGGACTGCTTACGAGCAGTACTTC.

This chain joins TRBV28 and TRBJ2-6; 11 bases match TRBD1. Trimming at V came to 1 base and at J to 0 bases, leaving 14 bases not matched to a gene. The CDR3 is 22 residues long. CDR1 MDHEN and CDR2 SYDVKM come from the germline V gene. The CDR3 reads CASSLSLWTGGDLSSGANVLTF. The CDR3 bases are TGTGCCAGCAGTTTATCCCTATGGACAGGGGGCGACCTCAGCTCTGGGGCCAACGTCCTGACTTTC.

This clone was observed a handful of times. This chain uses TRBV5-5 with TRBJ1-2; D is perhaps TRBD1 (5 bases). The germline gives CDR1 SGHKS, CDR2 YYEKEE (reference sequence). The CDR3 consists of 15 residues. V lost 0 bases and J 7 bases, leaving 16 bases between the germline ends. The CDR3, as DNA: TGTGCCAGCAGCTTGGGGGTCCGTGGTGGGGCTGGCTACACCTTC. Its translation is CASSLGVRGGAGYTF.

This clone came up a few times. This rearrangement joins TRBV28 to TRBJ1-5; 11 nucleotides line up with TRBD1. This CDR3 has 18 amino acids. V was clipped by 4 bases and J by 1 base; unmatched bases: 9. The germline CDR1 and CDR2 sequences are MDHEN and SYDVKM. CDR3 sequence (DNA): TGTGCCAGCAGTTCCGGGACAGGGGGATTGTGGAGCAATCAGCCCCAGCATTTT. Protein sequence: CASSSGTGGLWSNQPQHF.

In this sample, this clone turned up once. V gene TRBV19 combines with J gene TRBJ2-5, with 9 bases identical to TRBD1. The trim removed 7 bases at V and 5 bases at J, leaving 8 bases unmatched. The CDR3 contains 14 residues. Germline V gives CDR1 LNHDA, CDR2 SQIVND (reference sequence). In DNA, the CDR3 is TGTGCCAGTACGGGGACAGGGAGGACGGAGACCCAGTACTTC. Amino acid sequence: CASTGTGRTETQYF.

V gene TRBV6-5 combines with J gene TRBJ1-5; 7 bases line up with TRBD1. Germline CDR1 is MNHEY and CDR2 is SVGAGI. The CDR3 totals 15 residues. Germline trimming cut 5 bases from V and 6 bases from J; bases unmatched to any gene: 10. This CDR3 is CASSKDRLRGQPQHF. As DNA, the CDR3 is TGTGCCAGCAGTAAGGACAGGCTACGTGGTCAGCCCCAGCATTTT.